The 9 T cell receptor beta chains listed next were all sequenced from one sample in a study of shared clonotypes between healthy human individuals. Measured with immunoSEQ multiplex PCR; TCRdb has only the in-frame clones, and not every one. Of some 2,500,000 clones in the sample, 80% to 95% are singletons; the top ten hold roughly 0.39%. The material sequenced was naive CD4+ T cells from PBMCs. Specified subset: CD45RA+ positively selected. These receptors originate from a man aged 18 to 30 in good health. Some clones in this sample may be carry-over from other donors' samples.

In its sample, this clone was seen once. This chain joins TRBV14 and TRBJ2-2, with TRBD2 identical over 7 bases. Germline CDR1 and CDR2: SGHDN and FVKESK. With V trimmed by 2 bases and J by 3 bases, 6 bases remained unmatched. This CDR3 is built from 16 residues. The CDR3 DNA follows: TGTGCCAGCAGCCAACTAGCGGCTGGGTACACCGGGGAGCTGTTTTTT. Its translation: CASSQLAAGYTGELFF.

The chain combines TRBV2 with TRBJ2-5; the D is unclear. CDR1 is SNHLY, CDR2 FYNNEI, per germline. The germline V and J ends were trimmed by 7 bases and 1 base, with 10 bases remaining between them. CDR3 length equals 13 residues. Here the CDR3 DNA reads TGTGCCAGCATATTAGAACTCCAAGAGACCCAGTACTTC. Its translation: CASILELQETQYF. The whole variable domain, remainder taken from reference TRBV2 and TRBJ2-5, is EPEVTQTPSHQVTQMGQEVILRCVPISNHLYFYWYRQILGQKVEFLVSFYNNEISEKSEIFDDQFSVERPDGSNFTLKIRSTKLEDSAMYFCASILELQETQYFGPGTRLLVL.

Turning to this clone: This specimen includes other DNA sequences encoding the same CDR3. CDR3 bases: TGCGCCAGCAGCTTGGGACTCGCGGGAGGCCCATCCTCCTACAATGAGCAGTTCTTC. It yields the protein CASSLGLAGGPSSYNEQFF. The chain has TRBV5-1 and TRBJ2-1; 8 bases match TRBD2. This CDR3 is built from 19 residues. Losses at the gene ends were 0 bases for V and 0 bases for J; bases not matched to a gene: 11. Germline CDR1 SGHRS, CDR2 YFSETQ. The complete variable domain, with remaining parts taken from reference TRBV5-1 and TRBJ2-1, reads KAGVTQTPRYLIKTRGQQVTLSCSPISGHRSVSWYQQTPGQGLQFLFEYFSETQRNKGNFPGRFSGRQFSNSRSEMNVSTLELGDSALYLCASSLGLAGGPSSYNEQFFGPGTRLTVL.

This clone was picked up one time. The genes are TRBV5-1 and TRBJ2-3, with 9 nucleotides matching TRBD2. Germline V gene lookup returns CDR1 SGHRS and CDR2 YFSETQ. The CDR3 extends over 14 amino acids. The V segment lost 4 bases and the J segment 5 bases; nucleotides outside the gene matches: 5. The CDR3 region is CASSEGLAGDTQYF. CDR3 nucleotides: TGCGCCAGCAGCGAGGGACTAGCCGGAGATACGCAGTATTTT.

This chain uses TRBV19 with TRBJ1-3, with a weak D call TRBD1 (5 bases). Between the trimmed V and J ends, which lost 4 bases and 0 bases, there was a span of 10 bases. This CDR3 spans 15 amino acids. The germline V gene has CDR1 LNHDA and CDR2 SQIVND (reference sequence). The CDR3 DNA follows: TGTGCCAGTAGTAACAGGATAAGCTCTGGAAACACCATATATTTT. Its protein product is CASSNRISSGNTIYF.

The chain combines TRBV5-5 with TRBJ1-2, with a tentative D call TRBD1 (6 bases). V lost 4 bases, J lost 10 bases, and 17 bases lay in between. The germline V gene has CDR1 SGHKS and CDR2 YYEKEE (reference sequence). The CDR3 is 13 amino acids. This CDR3 reads CASSRTGTDTYTF. The CDR3 DNA sequence: TGTGCCAGCAGCCGTACAGGGACCGACACCTACACCTTC.

V gene TRBV4-1 combines with J gene TRBJ1-3; no reliable D call. The CDR3 contains 13 residues. Trimming took 8 bases from V and 0 from J, leaving 8 bases between them. Germline V gives CDR1 MGHRA, CDR2 YSYEKL. CDR3 nucleotide sequence: TGCGCCAGCCGACCTAGCTCTGGAAACACCATATATTTT. Protein sequence: CASRPSSGNTIYF.

This chain links TRBV5-1 with TRBJ1-3; D remains unclear. The germline gives CDR1 SGHRS, CDR2 YFSETQ. V dropped 3 bases and J dropped 8 bases, with 12 bases sitting between them. This CDR3 is 13 amino acids long. The CDR3 protein is CASSSGVVDTIYF. The CDR3 DNA reads as TGCGCCAGCAGCTCTGGGGTGGTAGACACCATATATTTT.

This chain joins TRBV10-3 and TRBJ2-1; a possible D gene is TRBD1 (5 bases). This CDR3 comprises 14 residues. V was clipped by 10 bases and J by 4 bases, with 17 bases between them. Germline loops: CDR1 ENHRY, CDR2 SYGVKD. CDR3 loop: CATNQGPPYNEQFF. CDR3 bases: TGTGCCACCAATCAGGGTCCTCCGTACAATGAGCAGTTCTTC.